This TCR beta chain is drawn from a study of identical twins. One entry per CDR3 protein results from TCRdb running MiXCR on the 5' RACE reads. Found here are hundreds of thousands of distinct CDR3 sequences, about 20% of them singletons; the top ten hold roughly 4.3%. With no exceptions, donors were healthy Caucasians. Whole-study findings and limits: Those out-of-frame alpha sequences shared by twins showed an excess of low generation probability.

Germline V gene data show CDR1 as SGHAT and CDR2 as FQNNGV. Trimming at V came to 1 base and at J to 6 bases, leaving 5 bases not matched to a gene. The CDR3 is made up of 15 amino acids. Details on this clonotype: The antigen remains unidentified.

These data were likewise used in another study, on T cells expressing NK-cell markers. As that report states: As a fraction of CD8+ T cells, dominant NKG2C+ clonotypes reached about 1.0-7.5% in 5 to 7 donors. Whether expanded NKG2C-expressing T cell clones recognize HCMV is unknown.

The rearrangement links TRBV11-2 to TRBJ2-1; the match to TRBD2 covers 8 bases. Material for sequencing was PBMCs. The sequence derives from a woman younger than 30 in good health. The CDR3 DNA reads as TGTGCCAGCAGCTTAGCCGGGAGGGCGGTCAATGAGCAGTTCTTC. This encodes CASSLAGRAVNEQFF.